What follows is one T cell receptor (beta chain) and its context. Germline and junction disagree at one end, which may indicate a read error. This sample is drawn from a study of blood T cell repertoires in COVID-19. Background on the study: Researchers got acute and convalescent COVID-19 samples from the United States, Italy and Spain. PBMCs, B-cell-depleted T cells, or T cells provided the cDNA or gDNA that made up the material.

Authors' data handling: Reference gene primer amplification yielded estimated nucleated cell counts. Assay used: immunoSEQ multiplex PCR; TCRdb lists only in-frame clones, some missing. That table supplies the V and J calls and clone size; D and trimming were determined from the DNA. The table includes under 250,000 clones, 86% detected once. The CDR3 is 13 residues long. Specimen: peripheral blood. The sequence derives from a woman aged 55-75 years who had recovered from COVID-19. The gene calls are TRBV12-3 or TRBV12-4 and TRBJ2-1; D is possibly TRBD2 (5 bases). This CDR3 reads CASSSRRAGQHFF. CDR3 bases: TGTGCCAGCAGTTCAAGGCGGGCCGGTCAGCACTTCTTC.